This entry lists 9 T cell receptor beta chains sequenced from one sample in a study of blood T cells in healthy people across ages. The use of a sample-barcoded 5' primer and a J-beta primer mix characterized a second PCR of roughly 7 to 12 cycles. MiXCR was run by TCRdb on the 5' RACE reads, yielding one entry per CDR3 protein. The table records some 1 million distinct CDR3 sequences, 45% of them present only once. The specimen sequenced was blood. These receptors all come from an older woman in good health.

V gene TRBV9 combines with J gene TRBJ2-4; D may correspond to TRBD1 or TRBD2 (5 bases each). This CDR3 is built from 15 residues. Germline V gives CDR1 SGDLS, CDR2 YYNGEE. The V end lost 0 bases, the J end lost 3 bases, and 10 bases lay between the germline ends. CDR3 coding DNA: TGTGCCAGCAGCGTAGTCGGGACGGGCAAAAACATTCAGTACTTC. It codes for CASSVVGTGKNIQYF.

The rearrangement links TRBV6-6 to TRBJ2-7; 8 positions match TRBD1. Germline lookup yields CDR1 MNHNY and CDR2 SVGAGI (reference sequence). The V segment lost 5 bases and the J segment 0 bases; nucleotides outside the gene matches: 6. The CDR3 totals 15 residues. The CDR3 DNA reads TGTGCCAGCAGTCGACAGGGGAAGAGCTCCTACGAGCAGTACTTC. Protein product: CASSRQGKSSYEQYF.

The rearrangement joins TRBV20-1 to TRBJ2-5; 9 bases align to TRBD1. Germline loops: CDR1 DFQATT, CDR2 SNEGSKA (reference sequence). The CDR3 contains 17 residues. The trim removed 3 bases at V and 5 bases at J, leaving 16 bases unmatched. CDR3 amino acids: CSASSHLTGGIFETQYF. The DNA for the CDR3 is TGCAGTGCTAGCTCTCATCTGACAGGGGGGATTTTTGAGACCCAGTACTTC.

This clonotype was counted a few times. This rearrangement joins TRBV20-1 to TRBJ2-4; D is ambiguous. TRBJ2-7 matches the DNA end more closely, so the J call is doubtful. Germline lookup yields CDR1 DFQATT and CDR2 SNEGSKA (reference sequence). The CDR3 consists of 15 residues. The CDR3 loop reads CSARDGLNPFYEQYF. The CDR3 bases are TGCAGTGCTAGAGATGGCCTAAACCCCTTCTACGAGCAGTACTTC.

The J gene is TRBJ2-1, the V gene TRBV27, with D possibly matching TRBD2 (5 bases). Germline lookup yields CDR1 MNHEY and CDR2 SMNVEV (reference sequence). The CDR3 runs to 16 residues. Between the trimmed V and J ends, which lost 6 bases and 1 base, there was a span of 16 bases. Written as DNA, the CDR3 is TGTGCCAGCAGGGGCCGTAGCGCCGAATCCTACAATGAGCAGTTCTTC. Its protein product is CASRGRSAESYNEQFF.

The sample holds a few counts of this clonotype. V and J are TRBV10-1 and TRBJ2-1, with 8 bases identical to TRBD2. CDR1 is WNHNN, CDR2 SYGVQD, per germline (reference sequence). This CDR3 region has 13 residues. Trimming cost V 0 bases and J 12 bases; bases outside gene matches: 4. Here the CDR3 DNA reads TGCGCCAGCAGTGAGTCTGGCCGGGAGGGGCAGTTCTTC. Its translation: CASSESGREGQFF.

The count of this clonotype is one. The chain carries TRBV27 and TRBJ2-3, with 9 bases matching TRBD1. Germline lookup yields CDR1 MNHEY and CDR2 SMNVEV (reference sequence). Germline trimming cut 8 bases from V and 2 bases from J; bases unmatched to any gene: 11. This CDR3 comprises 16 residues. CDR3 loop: CASGSAGTGITDTQYF. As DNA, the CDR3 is TGTGCCAGCGGTTCGGCCGGGACAGGGATCACAGATACGCAGTATTTT.

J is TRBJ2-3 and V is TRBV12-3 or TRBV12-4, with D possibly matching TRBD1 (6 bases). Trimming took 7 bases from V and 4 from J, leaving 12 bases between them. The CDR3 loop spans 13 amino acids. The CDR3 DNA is TGTGCCAGCAACAGCGACAGGTCAGATACGCAGTATTTT. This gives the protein CASNSDRSDTQYF.

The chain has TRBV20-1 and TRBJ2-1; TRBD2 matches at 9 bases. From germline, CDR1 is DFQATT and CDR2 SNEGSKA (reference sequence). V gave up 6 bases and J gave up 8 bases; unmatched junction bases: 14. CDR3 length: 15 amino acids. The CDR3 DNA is TGCAGTGCGACCAGGATAGCGGGAGTCGGAGATGAGCAGTTCTTC. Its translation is CSATRIAGVGDEQFF.